Listed here are 3 T cell receptor beta chains from one sample, sequenced in a study of T cells in localized non-small cell lung cancer. Libraries were prepared by immunoSEQ multiplex PCR; TCRdb keeps only in-frame clonotypes and omits some of them. The data show fewer than 40,000 clones, with around 87% seen just once and around a sixth held by the top ten. Sequenced material: peripheral blood mononuclear cells, taken before any cancer treatment. These receptors were taken from a man aged 40 to 75 with stage III lung adenocarcinoma.

In the case of this clone: One end of the junction is discordant with germline, which a read error may explain. The chain is built from TRBV9 and TRBJ1-2; weak D call: TRBD1 (6 bases). Germline V gives CDR1 SGDLS, CDR2 YYNGEE. The CDR3 totals 13 residues. The CDR3 loop is CAGSVWTAGRYTF. Written as DNA, the CDR3 is TGTGCCGGCAGCGTCTGGACAGCCGGTCGCTACACCTTC.

The chain carries TRBV2 and TRBJ2-6; 8 bases map to TRBD1. This CDR3 contains 13 residues. CDR1 is SNHLY and CDR2 is FYNNEI in the germline V gene. Trimming removed 8 bases from V and 4 bases from J; junction bases left unmatched: 1. The CDR3 coding sequence is TGTGCCAGCCAGGGGGCAGGGGCCAACGTCCTGACTTTC. Translation gives CASQGAGANVLTF.

CDR3 in DNA: TGCGCCAGCTTCCCCGGGACAGGGCTGTCCGGGGAGCTGTTTTTT. Its protein is CASFPGTGLSGELFF. The chain combines TRBV5-1 with TRBJ2-2; 9 positions agree with TRBD1. The junction had 10 bases not matched to a gene; V was cut back by 7 bases and J by 6 bases. The CDR3 runs to 15 residues. Germline-derived CDR1 and CDR2 are SGHRS and YFSETQ.